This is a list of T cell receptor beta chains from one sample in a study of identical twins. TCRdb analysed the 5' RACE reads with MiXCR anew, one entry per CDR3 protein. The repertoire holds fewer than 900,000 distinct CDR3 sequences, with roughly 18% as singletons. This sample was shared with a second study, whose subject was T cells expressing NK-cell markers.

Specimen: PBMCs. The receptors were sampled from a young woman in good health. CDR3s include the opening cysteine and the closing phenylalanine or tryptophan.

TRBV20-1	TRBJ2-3	CSAKRDSTDTQYF
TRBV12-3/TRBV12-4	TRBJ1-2	CASRPDDGGYTF
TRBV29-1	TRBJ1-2	CSVATFYRGHNGYTF
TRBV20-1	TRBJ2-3	CSARDPSGGTDTQYF
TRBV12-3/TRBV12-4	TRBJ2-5	CASSLAGAGETQYF
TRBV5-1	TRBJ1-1	CASSLSDRLGTEAFF
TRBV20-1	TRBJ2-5	CSATWGGRETQYF
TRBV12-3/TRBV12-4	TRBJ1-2	CASSYREGGYGYTF
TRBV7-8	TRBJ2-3	CASSLGGFGDTQYF
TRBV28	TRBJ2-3	CASSLSGSVTDTQYF
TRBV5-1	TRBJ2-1	CASSSTLNDEQFF
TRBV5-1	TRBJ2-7	CASSSYGPTYEQYF
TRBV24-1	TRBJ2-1	CATSASSNEQFF
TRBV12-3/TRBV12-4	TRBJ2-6	CASSYGRGSGANVLTF
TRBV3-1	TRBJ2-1	CASSHDLVSSGSDEQFF
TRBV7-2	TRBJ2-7	CASSADRDDYEQYF
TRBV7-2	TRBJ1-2	CASSFNRVDYGYTF
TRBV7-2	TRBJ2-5	CASSFYGLAGVGETQYF
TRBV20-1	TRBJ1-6	CSARVTANSPLHF
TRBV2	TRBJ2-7	CASSGDRDFYEQYF
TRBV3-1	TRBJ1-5	CASSQGINRGNQPQHF
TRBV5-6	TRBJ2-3	CASMGRGTDTQYF
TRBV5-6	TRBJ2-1	CASSLGRGRNEQFF
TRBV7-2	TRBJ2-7	CASSSPGTALYEQYF
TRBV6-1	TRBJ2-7	CASTETGRGGAGSYEQYF
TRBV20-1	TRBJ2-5	CSARLRLAGYLETQYF
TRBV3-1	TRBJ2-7	CASSHENYEQYF
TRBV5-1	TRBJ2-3	CASSLARGQTSTDTQYF
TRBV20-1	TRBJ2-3	CSALPGLPRDTQYF
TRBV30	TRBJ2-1	CAWSALAANEQFF
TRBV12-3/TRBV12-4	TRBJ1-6	CASSPRGENSPLHF
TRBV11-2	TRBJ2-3	CASSRRDSTTDTQYF
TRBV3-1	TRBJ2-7	CASSPGTSGSRSYEQYF
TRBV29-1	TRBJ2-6	CSVGDRFYSGANVLTF
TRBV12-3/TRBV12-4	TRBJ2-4	CASSPRTGGNIQYF
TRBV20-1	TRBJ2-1	CSATLTGTSGSNEQFF
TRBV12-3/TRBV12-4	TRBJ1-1	CASRVPSTSEAFF
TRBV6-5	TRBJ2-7	CASSYLQGNEQYF
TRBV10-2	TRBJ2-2	CASRNRFANTGELFF
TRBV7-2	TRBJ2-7	CASSPTGFPYEQYF
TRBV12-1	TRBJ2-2	CASSFGVYGSGSCVGELFF
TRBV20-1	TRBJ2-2	CSAALAGELFF
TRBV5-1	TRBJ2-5	CASSSDSLETQYF
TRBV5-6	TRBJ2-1	CASSPGQGWGEQFF
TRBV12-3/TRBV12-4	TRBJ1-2	CASRRGGLDYGYTF
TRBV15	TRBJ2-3	CATSRDYTSGRQDTQYF
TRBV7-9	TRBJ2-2	CASSLGLTTGELFF
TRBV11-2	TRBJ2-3	CASSLVGGRQGGGDTQYF
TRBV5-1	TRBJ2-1	CASSHLAGGYNEQFF
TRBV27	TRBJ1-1	CASSLSGDRARTEAFF
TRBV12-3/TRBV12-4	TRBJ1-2	CASSPRVVYGYTF
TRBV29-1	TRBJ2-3	CSAATGITDTQYF
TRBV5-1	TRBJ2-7	CASSLVKSSYEQYF
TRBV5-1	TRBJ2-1	CASSLGSLNNEQFF
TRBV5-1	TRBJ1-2	CASSLTIRANYGYTF
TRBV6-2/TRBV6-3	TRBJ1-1	CASSYRGGMNTEAFF
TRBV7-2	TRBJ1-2	CASSLDLLGGYTF
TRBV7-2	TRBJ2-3	CASSLNTVHTQYF